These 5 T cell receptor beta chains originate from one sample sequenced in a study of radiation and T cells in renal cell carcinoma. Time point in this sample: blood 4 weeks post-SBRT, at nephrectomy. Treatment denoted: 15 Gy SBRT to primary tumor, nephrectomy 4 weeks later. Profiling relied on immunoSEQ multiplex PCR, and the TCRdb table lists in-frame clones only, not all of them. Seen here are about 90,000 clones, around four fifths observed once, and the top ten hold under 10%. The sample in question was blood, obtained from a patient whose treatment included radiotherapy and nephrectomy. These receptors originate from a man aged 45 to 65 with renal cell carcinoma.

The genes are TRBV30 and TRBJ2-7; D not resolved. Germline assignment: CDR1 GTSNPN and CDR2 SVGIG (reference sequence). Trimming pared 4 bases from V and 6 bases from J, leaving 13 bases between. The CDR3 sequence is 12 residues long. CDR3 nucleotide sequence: TGTGCCTGGACTGACATTCATACCGAGCAGTACTTC. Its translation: CAWTDIHTEQYF.

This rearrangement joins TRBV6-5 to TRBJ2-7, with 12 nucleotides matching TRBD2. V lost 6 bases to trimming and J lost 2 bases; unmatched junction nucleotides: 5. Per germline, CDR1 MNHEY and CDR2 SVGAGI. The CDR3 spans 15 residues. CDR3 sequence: CASSSGLAGTYEQYF. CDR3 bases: TGTGCCAGCAGCTCAGGACTAGCGGGGACCTACGAGCAGTACTTC.

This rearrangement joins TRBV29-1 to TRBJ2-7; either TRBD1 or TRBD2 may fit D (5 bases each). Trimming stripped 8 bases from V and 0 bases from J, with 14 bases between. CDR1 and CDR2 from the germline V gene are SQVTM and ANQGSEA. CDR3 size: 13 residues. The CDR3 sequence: CSTSGTSSYEQYF. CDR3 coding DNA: TGCAGCACTTCCGGGACGAGCTCCTACGAGCAGTACTTC.

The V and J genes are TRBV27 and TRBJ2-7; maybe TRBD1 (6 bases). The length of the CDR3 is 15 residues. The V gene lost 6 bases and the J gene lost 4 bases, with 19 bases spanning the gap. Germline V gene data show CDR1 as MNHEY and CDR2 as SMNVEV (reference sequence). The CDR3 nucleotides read TGTGCCAGCAGCCCTCCCCAGGGGATACAGTACGAGCAGTACTTC. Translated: CASSPPQGIQYEQYF.

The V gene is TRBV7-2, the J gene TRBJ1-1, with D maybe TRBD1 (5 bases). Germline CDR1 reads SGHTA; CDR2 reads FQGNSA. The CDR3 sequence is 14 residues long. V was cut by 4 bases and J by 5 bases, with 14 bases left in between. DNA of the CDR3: TGTGCCAGCAGCTCAGGGTCGGGAATTACTGAAGCTTTCTTT. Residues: CASSSGSGITEAFF.